The 16 T cell receptor beta chains below were found in one sample sequenced in a study of cytomegalovirus exposure and HLA in healthy donors. The PCR was carried out with 60 Vbeta primers and 13 Jbeta primers. The method was immunoSEQ multiplex PCR; TCRdb's version includes in-frame clones alone and lacks a portion of them. The top ten clones hold around 3.6% of a sample with around 130,000 clones, about 80% of them seen once. The sequenced sample was PBMCs. All receptors derive from a woman in her forties in good health and CMV-seronegative.

The V and J genes are TRBV4-1 and TRBJ2-7; 7 nucleotides line up with TRBD2. The germline V gene has CDR1 MGHRA and CDR2 YSYEKL. The CDR3 totals 15 residues. V was clipped by 0 bases and J by 6 bases; unmatched bases: 8. CDR3 DNA: TGCGCCAGCAGCCAAGACCGTAGCGGGCGCTCCGAGCAGTACTTC. Its protein is CASSQDRSGRSEQYF.

J is TRBJ1-2 and V is TRBV7-2, with D hard to call. This CDR3 region has 14 residues. Looked up from germline, CDR1 is SGHTA and CDR2 is FQGNSA. The V end lost 2 bases, the J end lost 8 bases, and 15 bases lay between the germline ends. The CDR3 is CASSLRSRVRGYTF. The CDR3 DNA follows: TGTGCCAGCAGCTTAAGATCGAGGGTTCGGGGCTACACCTTC.

This clone was counted a single time. The rearrangement uses TRBV11-2 and TRBJ2-5; maybe TRBD2 (5 bases). Germline V gives CDR1 SGHAT, CDR2 FQNNGV. The CDR3 extends over 12 amino acids. V was pared by 5 bases and J by 10 bases, with 14 bases between. DNA for the CDR3: TGTGCCAGCAGCCTTAATCTTCGGGACCAGTACTTC. Its protein is CASSLNLRDQYF.

The rearrangement uses TRBV29-1 and TRBJ2-5; 7 nucleotides line up with TRBD2. CDR1 SQVTM and CDR2 ANQGSEA come from the germline V gene. Trimming at V came to 2 bases and at J to 2 bases, leaving 14 bases not matched to a gene. This CDR3 comprises 17 residues. The CDR3 DNA reads as TGCAGCGTTGAATTAACAAGAAGGGGACTACCTCAAGAGACCCAGTACTTC. Residues: CSVELTRRGLPQETQYF. Complete variable domain (other parts from reference TRBV29-1 and TRBJ2-5): SAVISQKPSRDICQRGTSLTIQCQVDSQVTMMFWYRQQPGQSLTLIATANQGSEATYESGFVIDKFPISRPNLTFSTLTVSNMSPEDSSIYLCSVELTRRGLPQETQYFGPGTRLLVL.

The genes are TRBV4-2 and TRBJ2-2; 9 nucleotides agree with TRBD2. With V trimmed by 0 bases and J by 4 bases, 0 bases remained unmatched. CDR3 size: 15 residues. CDR1 is LGHNA, CDR2 YNFKEQ, per germline. DNA for the CDR3: TGTGCCAGCAGCCAAGAGCGGGGGGGCACCGGGGAGCTGTTTTTT. Translated, it gives CASSQERGGTGELFF.

The gene calls are TRBV6-1 and TRBJ2-5; a possible D gene is TRBD1 (5 bases). This CDR3 has 15 residues. Trimming removed 6 bases at V and 1 base at J, with 15 bases between. Germline V CDR1 and CDR2: MNHNS, SASEGT. CDR3: CASSSPTEPQETQYF. CDR3 nucleotide sequence: TGTGCCAGCAGCTCCCCGACAGAACCCCAAGAGACCCAGTACTTC.

V is TRBV4-2 and J is TRBJ2-1; 10 bases are shared with TRBD2. The germline gives CDR1 LGHNA, CDR2 YNFKEQ. The junction had 5 bases not matched to a gene; V was cut back by 5 bases and J by 1 base. The CDR3 extends over 16 amino acids. The DNA of the CDR3 is TGTGCCAGCAGCACGGGACTAGCGTCGTCCTACAATGAGCAGTTCTTC. Translating gives CASSTGLASSYNEQFF.

The V gene is TRBV7-2, the J gene TRBJ2-7, with 8 bases fitting TRBD2. This CDR3 has 15 residues. Germline CDR1 SGHTA, CDR2 FQGNSA. Trimming took 2 bases from V and 0 from J; bases not matched to a gene: 3. In nucleotides, the CDR3 is TGTGCCAGCAGCTTATTGGGACTAGTCTCCTACGAGCAGTACTTC. Encoded protein: CASSLLGLVSYEQYF.

This clone was counted only a few times. V gene TRBV7-6 combines with J gene TRBJ1-1; possible D gene TRBD1, 6 bases. Germline CDR1 SGHVS, CDR2 FNYEAQ. The CDR3 spans 15 residues. The V gene lost 1 base and the J gene lost 1 base, with 10 bases spanning the gap. The CDR3 nucleotides read TGTGCCAGCAGCTTAGGACAGGCGTCGAACACTGAAGCTTTCTTT. It codes for CASSLGQASNTEAFF.

This chain joins TRBV11-2 and TRBJ1-1; the D is unclear. The germline V and J ends were trimmed by 0 bases and 1 base, with 12 bases remaining between them. CDR3 length: 16 residues. Germline loops: CDR1 SGHAT, CDR2 FQNNGV. For the CDR3, the DNA is TGTGCCAGCAGCTTAGATCATCACCCCGGGAACACTGAAGCTTTCTTT. This encodes CASSLDHHPGNTEAFF.

In its sample, this clone was seen once. The chain recombines TRBV6-1 with TRBJ2-5; 10 bases align to TRBD2. From germline, CDR1 is MNHNS and CDR2 SASEGT. V was pared by 1 base and J by 4 bases, with 6 bases of the junction left unmatched. The CDR3 is 16 amino acids. In DNA, the CDR3 is TGTGCCAGCAGTGAAGGAGCGGGGGGGCGGCGAGAGACCCAGTACTTC. Translating gives CASSEGAGGRRETQYF.

The V call is TRBV9, the J call TRBJ1-2; 11 bases map to TRBD1. After removal of 4 bases from V and 6 bases from J, the junction contained 8 bases not matched to a gene. CDR3 size: 15 residues. Germline CDR1 is SGDLS and CDR2 is YYNGEE. CDR3 region: CASSSTQGQGDGYTF. The CDR3 region has the DNA TGTGCCAGCAGCTCTACACAGGGACAGGGGGATGGCTACACCTTC.

The chain recombines TRBV10-3 with TRBJ1-1; TRBD1 matches 8 bases. J was trimmed by 7 bases and V by 6 bases; bases with no gene match: 4. The CDR3 extends over 12 amino acids. In germline, CDR1 is ENHRY, CDR2 SYGVKD. The CDR3 here is CAIRGTGDEAFF. The CDR3 DNA reads as TGTGCCATCAGGGGGACAGGAGATGAAGCTTTCTTT.

This chain links TRBV28 with TRBJ1-5, with 7 positions matching TRBD1. The CDR3 loop spans 15 amino acids. V lost 6 bases and J lost 2; bases outside the gene matches: 7. CDR1 is MDHEN, CDR2 SYDVKM, per germline. CDR3 region: CASSLTGVGNQPQHF. The CDR3 DNA is TGTGCCAGCAGCCTCACAGGGGTCGGCAATCAGCCCCAGCATTTT. The full variable domain, completed using reference TRBV28 and TRBJ1-5, is DVKVTQSSRYLVKRTGEKVFLECVQDMDHENMFWYRQDPGLGLRLIYFSYDVKMKEKGDIPEGYSVSREKKERFSLILESASTNQTSMYLCASSLTGVGNQPQHFGDGTRLSIL.

V gene TRBV18 combines with J gene TRBJ1-1; D not resolved. The germline CDR1 and CDR2 sequences are KGHSH and LQKENI. Trimming shortened V by 3 bases and J by 1 base, and 6 bases separated the two germline ends. This CDR3 has 13 residues. The CDR3 region has the DNA TGTGCCAGCTCACCCACAGAGAACACTGAAGCTTTCTTT. This codes for CASSPTENTEAFF.

CDR3 nucleotides: TGTGCCATGGCACAGGGGAAGGACTATGGCTACACCTTC. Its translation is CAMAQGKDYGYTF. The chain uses TRBV10-3 and TRBJ1-2, with 7 bases matching TRBD1. CDR3 length equals 13 residues. CDR1 ENHRY and CDR2 SYGVKD come from the germline V gene. After removal of 9 bases from V and 3 bases from J, the junction contained 7 bases not matched to a gene.